The source of this TCR beta chain is a study of siplizumab effects on memory and regulatory T cells. Study-wide points: Treatment with siplizumab left mappable alloreactive CD4+ clones averaging roughly 69% Treg-derived, compared with 25% to 30% in controls. Researchers could not give a naive or memory phenotype to roughly 80-96% of proliferating CD4+ or CD8+ clones.

The repertoire was sequenced with immunoSEQ multiplex PCR; TCRdb's copy has only in-frame clones and lacks some. The table lists 9,500 to 10,000 clones, about 40% of them singletons. The mixed lymphocyte reaction cells underwent coculture at 37°C for around six days. This clone was counted a few times. Its antigen is unknown. CDR1 is ENHRY and CDR2 is SYGVKD in the germline V gene. The CDR3 has 13 residues. Trimming at V came to 6 bases and at J to 7 bases, leaving 0 bases not matched to a gene. The sequence derives from a human donor in good health; the cells came from an allogeneic mixed lymphocyte reaction. What was sequenced was CFSE-low (dividing) CD4+ T cells sorted from an allogeneic mixed lymphocyte reaction. This sequence joins TRBV10-3 and TRBJ2-7; 16 bases map to TRBD2. CDR3 loop: CAIRGLAGGEQYF. The CDR3 DNA is TGTGCCATCAGGGGACTAGCGGGGGGGGAGCAGTACTTC.